This T cell receptor (beta chain) appears in the sequencing data of a study of CD8+ T cells in alopecia areata. Study-level information: The tofacitinib course ran for 6 to 18 months and was followed by 6 months off drug.

In its sample, this clone was seen a few times. Germline V lookup: CDR1 SGHAT, CDR2 FQDESV (reference sequence). V dropped 0 bases and J dropped 3 bases, with 21 bases sitting between them. This CDR3 region has 19 residues. It was cDNA, reverse transcribed from extracted RNA, that served as the sequencing template. The method was immunoSEQ multiplex PCR; TCRdb's version includes in-frame clones alone and lacks a portion of them. The sample has roughly 250,000 clones, roughly 69% seen once. The sample in question was CD4+ T cells sorted from blood, obtained at week 0. The receptor's source is a human donor with alopecia areata. The chain employs TRBV11-1 and TRBJ2-1; the D gene is possibly TRBD1 (6 bases). CDR3 sequence reads: CASSLATGGSGDLYNEQFF. DNA of the CDR3: TGTGCCAGCAGCTTAGCCACGGGTGGTTCAGGGGACCTCTACAATGAGCAGTTCTTC.